One and the same sample provided the 10 T cell receptor beta chains below, sequenced in a study of T cell repertoires in cytomegalovirus infection. MiXCR was run by TCRdb on the reads, yielding one entry per CDR3 protein. The data contain about 310,000 distinct CDR3 sequences, roughly 16% of them singletons. Specimen: PBMCs. Receptor source: a human donor in good health (CMV status not recorded). Some clones in this sample may be carry-over from other donors' samples.

This clonotype has ten or more counts. This chain connects TRBV7-2 to TRBJ2-5; D not certain. V lost 3 bases to trimming and J lost 5 bases, with 10 bases between them. The CDR3 is 13 residues long. Per germline, CDR1 SGHTA and CDR2 FQGNSA. The CDR3 nucleotides are TGTGCCAGCAGCTTCGTGTTCGGGGAGACCCAGTACTTC. It encodes CASSFVFGETQYF. The variable domain in full, with the rest retrieved from reference TRBV7-2 and TRBJ2-5, is GAGVSQSPSNKVTEKGKDVELRCDPISGHTALYWYRQSLGQGLEFLIYFQGNSAPDKSGLPSDRFSAERTGGSVSTLTIQRTQQEDSAVYLCASSFVFGETQYFGPGTRLLVL.

This clonotype has a single count. The rearrangement uses TRBV7-6 and TRBJ1-4, with 8 bases aligning to TRBD1. J gave up 8 bases and V 5 bases, and 10 bases lay outside the gene matches. The germline V gene encodes CDR1 SGHVS and CDR2 FNYEAQ. CDR3 length: 15 amino acids. CDR3 sequence reads: CASSTRQGRGEKLFF. In nucleotides, the CDR3 is TGTGCCAGCAGCACACGACAGGGGAGGGGGGAAAAACTGTTTTTT. Drawing the rest from reference TRBV7-6 and TRBJ1-4, the complete variable domain is GAGVSQSPRYKVTKRGQDVALRCDPISGHVSLYWYRQALGQGPEFLTYFNYEAQQDKSGLPNDRFSAERPEGSISTLTIQRTEQRDSAMYRCASSTRQGRGEKLFFGSGTQLSVL.

Ten or more counts support this clonotype. This chain uses TRBV10-3 with TRBJ1-1; perhaps TRBD1 as D (6 bases). The V gene lost 8 bases and the J gene lost 7 bases, with 11 bases spanning the gap. This CDR3 has 11 amino acids. CDR1 is ENHRY, CDR2 SYGVKD, per germline. The CDR3 spells CAIRTAFEAFF. Written as DNA, the CDR3 is TGTGCCATCCGGACAGCCTTTGAAGCTTTCTTT.

This clonotype has a handful of counts. The V gene is TRBV28, the J gene TRBJ1-3; tentative D call: TRBD1 (5 bases). This CDR3 is built from 14 residues. V was trimmed by 3 bases and J by 9 bases, leaving 15 bases between them. Germline assignment: CDR1 MDHEN and CDR2 SYDVKM. For the CDR3, the DNA is TGTGCCAGCAGTTTGCAGGGCGGGCGACCCACCATATATTTT. This translates into CASSLQGGRPTIYF.

This clonotype occurred many times. This chain connects TRBV12-3 or TRBV12-4 to TRBJ1-2; 7 bases align to TRBD1. The V segment lost 5 bases and the J segment 1 base; nucleotides outside the gene matches: 13. CDR3 length: 17 amino acids. The CDR3 DNA is TGTGCCAGCAGTCCGGGGGAAGGGACAGCGAGTAACTATGGCTACACCTTC. Protein product: CASSPGEGTASNYGYTF.

This clonotype was counted at least ten times. The chain couples TRBV12-3 or TRBV12-4 to TRBJ2-1; a possible D gene is TRBD2 (6 bases). Deletions cut 6 bases from V and 5 bases from J, with 17 bases between. The CDR3 covers 15 residues. The CDR3 bases are TGTGCCAGCAGACTAACACCGGGAGACGACAATGAGCAGTTCTTC. It codes for CASRLTPGDDNEQFF.

This clonotype came up a few times. The rearrangement joins TRBV6-2 or TRBV6-3 to TRBJ1-1; no reliable D call. This CDR3 comprises 13 residues. V shed 6 bases and J shed 1 base, with 9 bases lying between them. Germline lookup yields CDR1 MNHEY and CDR2 SVGEGT. CDR3 amino acids: CASREDWNTEAFF. As DNA, the CDR3 is TGTGCCAGCAGGGAGGATTGGAACACTGAAGCTTTCTTT.

A note on this clonotype: This may come from a read error, since a much larger clone is one base off. The J gene is TRBJ2-6, the V gene TRBV6-5; 8 positions agree with TRBD1. This CDR3 region has 15 residues. Germline V gene lookup returns CDR1 MNHEY and CDR2 SVGAGI. The CDR3 reads CATGGASSGANVLTF. The CDR3 coding sequence is TGTGCTACAGGGGGTGCTAGCTCTGGGGCCAACGTCCTGACTTTC.

This chain uses TRBV5-4 with TRBJ2-7; tentatively, D is TRBD1 (6 bases). The CDR3 contains 14 residues. Germline V gene data show CDR1 as SGHNT and CDR2 as YYREEE (reference sequence). V was trimmed by 0 bases and J by 4 bases, leaving 11 bases between them. CDR3 sequence: CASSLDQGFYEQYF. The CDR3 nucleotides read TGTGCCAGCAGCTTGGATCAGGGGTTTTACGAGCAGTACTTC.

The CDR3, as DNA: TGCAGTGCTAGAGTTCATTCTGGGGCCAACGTCCTGACTTTC. Amino acids: CSARVHSGANVLTF. This chain uses TRBV20-1 with TRBJ2-6; D unclear. Germline CDR1 and CDR2: DFQATT and SNEGSKA (reference sequence). With 1 base removed from V and 1 base from J, the gap between germline ends came to 5 bases. This CDR3 has 14 residues.